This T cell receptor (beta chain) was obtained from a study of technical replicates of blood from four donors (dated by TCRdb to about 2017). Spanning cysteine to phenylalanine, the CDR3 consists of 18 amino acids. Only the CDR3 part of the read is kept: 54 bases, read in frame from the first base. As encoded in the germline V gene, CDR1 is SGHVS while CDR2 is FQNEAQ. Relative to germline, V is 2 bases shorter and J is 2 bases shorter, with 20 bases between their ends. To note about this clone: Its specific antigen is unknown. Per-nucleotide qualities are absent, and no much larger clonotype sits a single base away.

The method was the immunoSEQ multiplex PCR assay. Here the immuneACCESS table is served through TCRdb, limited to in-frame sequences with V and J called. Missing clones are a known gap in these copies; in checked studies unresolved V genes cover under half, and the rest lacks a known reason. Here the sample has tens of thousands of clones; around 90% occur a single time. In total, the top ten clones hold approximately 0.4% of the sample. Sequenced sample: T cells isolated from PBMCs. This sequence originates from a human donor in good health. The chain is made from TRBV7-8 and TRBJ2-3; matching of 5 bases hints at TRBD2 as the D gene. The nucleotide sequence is TGTGCCAGCAGCTTACCCCTCCGGGTAGCGAGAGACACAGATACGCAGTATTTT. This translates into CASSLPLRVARDTDTQYF.